Below are 29 T cell receptor beta chains sequenced from a single sample in a study of shared clonotypes between healthy human individuals. Method: immunoSEQ multiplex PCR; TCRdb's copy keeps in-frame clones and lacks some. The sample consists of 450,000 to 700,000 clones, 95% to 96% of them appearing once. Positively selected for CCR7, the CD45RO-negative cells used as naive CD8 cells excluded terminally differentiated effector memory CD45RA+ cells. The sample consisted of naive CD8+ T cells sorted from blood. Source of these receptors: a woman younger than 45 in good health.

The chain employs TRBV4-1 and TRBJ1-3, with D possibly being TRBD1 (5 bases). Germline-derived CDR1 and CDR2 are MGHRA and YSYEKL. Trimming pared 3 bases from V and 4 bases from J, leaving 16 bases between. The length of the CDR3 is 16 residues. The CDR3 nucleotides read TGCGCCAGCAGCCAGACTGGCCGGGACCCAGGAAACACCATATATTTT. This gives the protein CASSQTGRDPGNTIYF.

The CDR3 nucleotides are TGTGCCAGCAGTATTACGAAGGTCAACACTGAAGCTTTCTTT. Amino acid sequence: CASSITKVNTEAFF. J is TRBJ1-1 and V is TRBV6-1; the D is unclear. The V gene's germline CDR1 is MNHNS and CDR2 SASEGT. Trimming cost V 5 bases and J 2 bases, with 12 bases left between them. The CDR3 loop spans 14 amino acids.

This chain connects TRBV4-1 to TRBJ2-7; TRBD2 might be the D (6 bases). The germline CDR1 and CDR2 sequences are MGHRA and YSYEKL. V dropped 0 bases and J dropped 7 bases, with 16 bases sitting between them. This CDR3 region has 15 residues. The CDR3 bases are TGCGCCAGCAGCCAAGAAGTAGCGGCGGTGGGGGAGCAGTACTTC. Translated: CASSQEVAAVGEQYF.

This clone showed up just once. Other DNA sequences in the same sample also yield this CDR3. CDR3 sequence (DNA): TGTGCCAGCAGCGTAGGTCTCACCGGGGAGCTGTTTTTT. Translation: CASSVGLTGELFF. The rearrangement uses TRBV9 and TRBJ2-2; unclear D gene. Trimming removed 0 bases from V and 4 bases from J, with 4 bases in between. The V gene's germline CDR1 is SGDLS and CDR2 YYNGEE. This CDR3 is built from 13 residues.

This clone was counted once. J is TRBJ2-7 and V is TRBV4-1; 10 bases are shared with TRBD2. The V gene's germline CDR1 is MGHRA and CDR2 YSYEKL. This CDR3 has 14 residues. Trimming cost V 5 bases and J 5 bases; bases outside gene matches: 6. The chain's CDR3 is CASSGRSGRDEQYF. The CDR3 region has the DNA TGCGCCAGCAGCGGAAGAAGCGGGAGGGACGAGCAGTACTTC.

The table lists this clone with a count of one. The chain uses TRBV27 and TRBJ2-7; tentative D call: TRBD1 (6 bases). There are 13 residues in the CDR3. Trimming removed 10 bases from V and 0 bases from J, with 13 bases in between. Germline CDR1 and CDR2: MNHEY and SMNVEV (reference sequence). The CDR3 spells CATPTGFSYEQYF. Written as DNA, the CDR3 is TGTGCCACCCCGACAGGTTTCTCCTACGAGCAGTACTTC.

The rearrangement links TRBV2 to TRBJ2-5; TRBD2 matches 7 bases. The DNA end favors TRBJ2-7, so the J call may be wrong. Germline lookup yields CDR1 SNHLY and CDR2 FYNNEI. This CDR3 has 15 amino acids. CDR3 sequence reads: CASRPFGTGGYEQYF. The CDR3 DNA reads TGTGCCAGCCGTCCCTTTGGGACGGGGGGCTACGAGCAGTACTTC.

The rearrangement joins TRBV10-3 to TRBJ2-7; perhaps TRBD2 as D (6 bases). This CDR3 spans 13 amino acids. V lost 10 bases, J lost 2 bases, and 15 bases lay in between. The germline CDR1 and CDR2 sequences are ENHRY and SYGVKD. CDR3 sequence (DNA): TGTGCCACCTCACCGGGACTTACCTACGAGCAGTACTTC. This gives the protein CATSPGLTYEQYF.

The CDR3 here is CSVGRAGGGTQYF. Here the CDR3 DNA reads TGCAGCGTTGGGAGGGCGGGAGGTGGTACGCAGTATTTT. V is TRBV29-1 and J is TRBJ2-3; 8 bases agree with TRBD2. The CDR3 sequence is 13 residues long. Germline V gene lookup returns CDR1 SQVTM and CDR2 ANQGSEA. V shed 4 bases and J 8 bases; nucleotides not matched to a gene: 8.

The chain combines TRBV6-5 with TRBJ2-3, with D tentatively TRBD1 (6 bases). This CDR3 region has 13 residues. Germline loops: CDR1 MNHEY, CDR2 SVGAGI. Trimming stripped 2 bases from V and 7 bases from J, with 10 bases between. The CDR3 DNA reads as TGTGCCAGCAGTTACGGACAGCCTAATACGCAGTATTTT. This sequence encodes CASSYGQPNTQYF.

The chain recombines TRBV28 with TRBJ1-1; D perhaps matches TRBD1 (5 bases). The germline V and J ends were trimmed by 2 bases and 3 bases, with 7 bases remaining between them. Germline loops: CDR1 MDHEN, CDR2 SYDVKM. This CDR3 is built from 13 residues. The CDR3 loop reads CASSLRGDTEAFF. The CDR3 DNA is TGTGCCAGCAGTTTACGGGGGGACACTGAAGCTTTCTTT.

The rearrangement joins TRBV27 to TRBJ2-5; 10 bases align to TRBD1. Near its end, the DNA agrees better with TRBJ2-7, so the J call may be wrong. This CDR3 has 14 amino acids. CDR1 and CDR2 from the germline V gene are MNHEY and SMNVEV (reference sequence). CDR3 nucleotide sequence: TGTGCCAGCAGTTCCGTTGGGACAGGGGTCGAGCAGTACTTC. It encodes CASSSVGTGVEQYF.

The chain employs TRBV11-3 and TRBJ1-4; the match to TRBD1 covers 12 bases. Trimming removed 0 bases from V and 1 base from J; junction bases left unmatched: 9. The CDR3 loop spans 20 amino acids. Germline CDR1 SGHNT, CDR2 YENEEA. This CDR3 reads CASSLDREGQGAGTNEKLFF. The CDR3 coding sequence is TGTGCCAGCAGCTTAGATCGAGAGGGACAGGGGGCTGGAACTAATGAAAAACTGTTTTTT.

This chain connects TRBV10-3 to TRBJ2-7, with 13 nucleotides matching TRBD2. This CDR3 comprises 17 residues. In germline, CDR1 is ENHRY, CDR2 SYGVKD. With V trimmed by 6 bases and J by 4 bases, 12 bases remained unmatched. In nucleotides, the CDR3 is TGTGCCATCAGCGCCGGGACTAGCGGGATTCGGGGTTACGAGCAGTACTTC. Amino acid sequence: CAISAGTSGIRGYEQYF.

The rearrangement joins TRBV27 to TRBJ2-5; a possible D gene is TRBD2 (6 bases). V was trimmed by 8 bases and J by 11 bases, leaving 24 bases between them. The CDR3 covers 14 residues. Looked up from germline, CDR1 is MNHEY and CDR2 is SMNVEV (reference sequence). The CDR3 region is CASGMSTGAQQQYF. The DNA of the CDR3 is TGTGCCAGCGGTATGTCCACGGGAGCGCAACAGCAGTACTTC.

This chain joins TRBV2 and TRBJ2-3; 12 bases fit TRBD2. J lost 3 bases, V lost 11 bases, and 6 bases had no gene match. This CDR3 spans 14 amino acids. Germline CDR1 SNHLY, CDR2 FYNNEI. The CDR3 sequence: CASSSGRGTDTQYF. As DNA, the CDR3 is TGTGCCTCCTCTAGCGGGAGGGGGACAGATACGCAGTATTTT.

CDR3 amino acids: CASSPYNEQFF. In nucleotides, the CDR3 is TGTGCCAGCAGCCCCTACAATGAGCAGTTCTTC. The J gene is TRBJ2-1, the V gene TRBV7-8, with no clear D. This CDR3 is built from 11 residues. Germline CDR1 SGHVS, CDR2 FQNEAQ. The V end lost 5 bases, the J end lost 2 bases, and 1 base lay between the germline ends.

This clone was seen once. The V and J genes are TRBV2 and TRBJ1-1; possibly TRBD1 for D (5 bases). The V end lost 5 bases, the J end lost 4 bases, and 14 bases lay between the germline ends. Germline V CDR1 and CDR2: SNHLY, FYNNEI. This CDR3 comprises 14 residues. The CDR3 reads CASSMGGFGTEAFF. DNA for the CDR3: TGTGCCAGCAGTATGGGGGGGTTCGGCACTGAAGCTTTCTTT.

The chain carries TRBV19 and TRBJ1-2; D call uncertain. The CDR3 totals 14 residues. CDR1 and CDR2 (germline): LNHDA, SQIVND (reference sequence). The ends were cut back, 3 bases at V and 5 bases at J, with 13 bases in the middle. Here the CDR3 DNA reads TGTGCCAGTAGTATGGTTGACTACCCGTATGGCTACACCTTC. Translated, it gives CASSMVDYPYGYTF.

The chain combines TRBV5-8 with TRBJ2-7; 9 positions match TRBD1. The trim removed 4 bases at V and 3 bases at J, leaving 8 bases unmatched. Germline-derived CDR1 and CDR2 are SGHTS and YDEGEE. The CDR3 is 15 amino acids. The CDR3 spells CASSLRTGGGYEQYF. The DNA for the CDR3 is TGTGCCAGCAGCCTGAGAACAGGGGGCGGCTACGAGCAGTACTTC.

This chain joins TRBV4-1 and TRBJ2-2; D perhaps matches TRBD2 (6 bases). The CDR3 spans 16 residues. Trimming stripped 2 bases from V and 1 base from J, with 11 bases between. Germline CDR1 is MGHRA and CDR2 is YSYEKL. The CDR3 coding sequence is TGCGCCAGCAGCCAAAGGGGACTTGAGAACACCGGGGAGCTGTTTTTT. Its translation is CASSQRGLENTGELFF.

The chain is built from TRBV9 and TRBJ2-1; D not resolved. V lost 4 bases and J 1 base, leaving 18 bases between the germline ends. Germline lookup yields CDR1 SGDLS and CDR2 YYNGEE. The CDR3 runs to 17 residues. The CDR3 nucleotides are TGTGCCAGCAGCCCGAGCAGCGTCTATGGATCCTACAATGAGCAGTTCTTC. It translates to CASSPSSVYGSYNEQFF.

The chain uses TRBV13 and TRBJ2-3; 8 bases align to TRBD1. V lost 5 bases, J lost 2 bases, and 9 bases stayed unmatched. Germline lookup yields CDR1 PRHDT and CDR2 FYEKMQ (reference sequence). The CDR3 covers 16 residues. The CDR3 spells CASSGPRQGYTDTQYF. The DNA of the CDR3 is TGTGCCAGCAGCGGTCCCCGACAGGGGTACACAGATACGCAGTATTTT.

V usage is TRBV2 and J usage is TRBJ1-6; D is undetermined. There are 15 residues in the CDR3. The germline CDR1 and CDR2 sequences are SNHLY and FYNNEI. The V end was cut by 7 bases, the J end by 5 bases, with 15 bases between. CDR3 nucleotides: TGTGCCAGCACCTCCACTTTAGAAGATAATTCACCCCTCCACTTT. Encoded protein: CASTSTLEDNSPLHF.

The genes are TRBV9 and TRBJ2-7; TRBD2 aligns across 9 bases. V lost 0 bases to trimming and J lost 4 bases; unmatched junction nucleotides: 5. The germline V gene has CDR1 SGDLS and CDR2 YYNGEE. The CDR3 is 15 amino acids. The CDR3 DNA reads TGTGCCAGCAGCGTAGGGCTAGCGGGAACGTACGAGCAGTACTTC. This gives the protein CASSVGLAGTYEQYF.

This rearrangement joins TRBV19 to TRBJ2-7; 9 bases fit TRBD2. J lost 0 bases, V lost 5 bases, and 5 bases had no gene match. The CDR3 sequence is 15 residues long. Germline V gene lookup returns CDR1 LNHDA and CDR2 SQIVND (reference sequence). In DNA, the CDR3 is TGTGCCAGTAGTCCTCGGACTAGCGTCTCCTACGAGCAGTACTTC. The encoded protein is CASSPRTSVSYEQYF.

This chain links TRBV10-2 with TRBJ2-3; 7 positions agree with TRBD1. Losses at the gene ends were 10 bases for V and 0 bases for J; bases not matched to a gene: 4. This CDR3 region has 13 residues. From germline, CDR1 is WSHSY and CDR2 SAAADI. CDR3 in DNA: TGCGCCACTTCGGACAGGAGCACAGATACGCAGTATTTT. This gives the protein CATSDRSTDTQYF.

The chain links TRBV11-3 to TRBJ2-7; 9 bases map to TRBD1. The V and J ends lost 1 base and 4 bases, in that order; junction bases with no gene match: 14. Looked up from germline, CDR1 is SGHNT and CDR2 is YENEEA. There are 18 residues in the CDR3. The CDR3 reads CASSLVKGPGTGPYEQYF. DNA for the CDR3: TGTGCCAGCAGCTTAGTGAAGGGACCCGGGACAGGGCCGTACGAGCAGTACTTC.

V and J are TRBV19 and TRBJ2-1; 13 positions match TRBD2. V lost 2 bases and J lost 10; bases outside the gene matches: 20. Germline V gives CDR1 LNHDA, CDR2 SQIVND (reference sequence). The CDR3 extends over 20 amino acids. The DNA for the CDR3 is TGTGCCAGTAGTATACTAGTGGTATATGGGACTAGCGGGACGTTGGGCGAGCAGTTCTTC. It is translated as CASSILVVYGTSGTLGEQFF.